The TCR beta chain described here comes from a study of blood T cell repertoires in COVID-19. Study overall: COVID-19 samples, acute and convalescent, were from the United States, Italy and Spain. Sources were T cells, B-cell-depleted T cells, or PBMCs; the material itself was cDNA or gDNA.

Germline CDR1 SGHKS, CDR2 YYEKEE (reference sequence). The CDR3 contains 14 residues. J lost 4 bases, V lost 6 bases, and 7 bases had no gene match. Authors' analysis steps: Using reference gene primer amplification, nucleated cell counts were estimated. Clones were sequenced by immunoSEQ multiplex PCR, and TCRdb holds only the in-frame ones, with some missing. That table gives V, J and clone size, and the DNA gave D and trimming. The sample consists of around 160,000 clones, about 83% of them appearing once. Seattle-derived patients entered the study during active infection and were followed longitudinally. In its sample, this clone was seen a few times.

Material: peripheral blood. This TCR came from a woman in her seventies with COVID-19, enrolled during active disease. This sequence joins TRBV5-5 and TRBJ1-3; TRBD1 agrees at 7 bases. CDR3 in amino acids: CASTTTGVGNTIYF. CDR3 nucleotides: TGTGCCAGCACCACCACAGGGGTGGGAAACACCATATATTTT.